Shown below are 23 T cell receptor beta chains from a single sample sequenced in a study of OX40 agonist ivuxolimab in advanced cancers. Only in-frame clones appear in the TCRdb table, and some are missing; sequencing was by immunoSEQ multiplex PCR. The data hold more than 40,000 clones, with over 75% observed a single time. The sample here was CD4+ or CD8+ T cells sorted from blood, taken in a trial of the OX40 agonist ivuxolimab. These receptor sequences come from an adult with an advanced solid tumor such as melanoma, head and neck, liver or kidney cancer.

The V call is TRBV2, the J call TRBJ2-7, with 14 bases lining up with TRBD2. V was clipped by 6 bases and J by 5 bases; unmatched bases: 6. The CDR3 consists of 15 residues. Germline lookup yields CDR1 SNHLY and CDR2 FYNNEI. The CDR3 sequence is CASSRGLAGAHEQYF. DNA for the CDR3: TGTGCCAGCAGCCGGGGACTAGCGGGAGCCCACGAGCAGTACTTC.

The V and J genes are TRBV23-1 and TRBJ2-5; perhaps D is TRBD1 or TRBD2 (5 bases each). TRBV23-1 is recorded as an ORF, its role being uncertain. V shed 5 bases and J shed 5 bases, with 18 bases lying between them. The CDR3 sequence is 15 residues long. The CDR3 coding sequence is TGCGCCAGCAGTTTCGTTGGGGGTACTGGGGAGACCCAGTACTTC. It codes for CASSFVGGTGETQYF.

This clone was observed a single time. V is TRBV4-1 and J is TRBJ2-7, with 7 bases matching TRBD2. The length of the CDR3 is 17 residues. V trimming: 0 bases; J trimming: 2 bases; junction bases outside the gene matches: 10. CDR1 and CDR2 from the germline V gene are MGHRA and YSYEKL. The CDR3: CASSQEDTSDGAYEQYF. The CDR3 bases are TGCGCCAGCAGCCAAGAGGACACTAGCGATGGAGCCTACGAGCAGTACTTC.

A note on this clone: One end of the junction is discordant with germline, which a read error may explain. The CDR3 here is CASGSDNAQFF. The CDR3 DNA is TGTGCCAGCGGGTCGGACAATGCGCAGTTCTTC. The V gene is TRBV9, the J gene TRBJ2-1; tentative D call: TRBD1 (5 bases). From germline, CDR1 is SGDLS and CDR2 YYNGEE. This CDR3 is 11 amino acids long.

This chain joins TRBV27 and TRBJ2-5; D is perhaps TRBD1 or TRBD2 (5 bases each). V was shortened by 3 bases and J by 2 bases, with 10 bases between the two germline ends. CDR1 and CDR2 (germline): MNHEY, SMNVEV (reference sequence). The CDR3 is 14 residues long. CDR3 sequence reads: CASSFSGAQETQYF. The CDR3 DNA reads as TGTGCCAGCAGTTTCTCCGGGGCGCAAGAGACCCAGTACTTC.

The count of this clone is one. The chain employs TRBV7-9 and TRBJ2-7; perhaps TRBD1 as D (6 bases). Trimming pared 2 bases from V and 4 bases from J, leaving 9 bases between. The CDR3 contains 13 residues. Germline CDR1 and CDR2: SEHNR and FQNEAQ (reference sequence). The CDR3 protein is CASSLKDRYEQYF. The CDR3 DNA follows: TGTGCCAGCAGCTTAAAGGACAGATACGAGCAGTACTTC. Full variable domain (outside the CDR3, taken from reference TRBV7-9 and TRBJ2-7): DTGVSQNPRHKITKRGQNVTFRCDPISEHNRLYWYRQTLGQGPEFLTYFQNEAQLEKSRLLSDRFSAERPKGSFSTLEIQRTEQGDSAMYLCASSLKDRYEQYFGPGTRLTVT.

The chain recombines TRBV2 with TRBJ2-7; 8 bases are shared with TRBD1. V was clipped by 7 bases and J by 3 bases; unmatched bases: 8. Germline V gene sequence: CDR1 SNHLY, CDR2 FYNNEI. The CDR3 contains 14 residues. CDR3 residues: CASTADRESYEQYF. The CDR3 nucleotides read TGTGCCAGCACAGCGGACAGGGAAAGCTACGAGCAGTACTTC.

V gene TRBV5-6 combines with J gene TRBJ2-7; no reliable D call. Trimming stripped 1 base from V and 7 bases from J, with 6 bases between. The CDR3 has 11 residues. Germline CDR1 SGHDT, CDR2 YYEEEE. CDR3 amino acids: CASSLLGEQYF. The CDR3 bases are TGTGCCAGCAGCTTGTTGGGGGAGCAGTACTTC.

About this clone: A read error may produce the germline difference seen at one junction end. The chain recombines TRBV5-1 with TRBJ2-2; a weak D match, TRBD2 (6 bases). The CDR3 runs to 16 residues. Germline lookup yields CDR1 SGHRS and CDR2 YFSETQ. CDR3 sequence: CASSLVGQSPTGGLFF. The DNA for the CDR3 is TGCGCCAGCAGCTTGGTAGGGCAGTCACCCACCGGGGGGCTGTTTTTT.

The CDR3 DNA follows: TGCGCCAGCAGTGAACCGGCCCCGCCCAATGAGCAGTTCTTC. Protein: CASSEPAPPNEQFF. This sequence joins TRBV10-2 and TRBJ2-1; D gene unclear. V shed 3 bases and J shed 6 bases, with 12 bases lying between them. Germline CDR1 is WSHSY and CDR2 is SAAADI. CDR3 length: 14 amino acids.

The rearrangement uses TRBV11-3 and TRBJ2-1; TRBD1 is a possible D gene (6 bases). From germline, CDR1 is SGHNT and CDR2 YENEEA. There are 15 residues in the CDR3. The V and J ends lost 5 bases and 1 base respectively, with 12 bases between them. This chain's CDR3 is CASSQGRSSYNEQFF. Here the CDR3 DNA reads TGTGCCAGCAGCCAGGGGCGGTCTTCCTACAATGAGCAGTTCTTC. Supplemented by reference TRBV11-3 and TRBJ2-1, the full variable domain reads EAGVVQSPRYKIIEKKQPVAFWCNPISGHNTLYWYLQNLGQGPELLIRYENEEAVDDSQLPKDRFSAERLKGVDSTLKIQPAELGDSAVYLCASSQGRSSYNEQFFGPGTRLTVL.

V usage is TRBV19 and J usage is TRBJ2-1, with D perhaps matching TRBD2 (5 bases). Germline CDR1 LNHDA, CDR2 SQIVND (reference sequence). Trimming pared 5 bases from V and 10 bases from J, leaving 9 bases between. The CDR3 totals 11 residues. This CDR3 reads CASSYREEQFF. The DNA for the CDR3 is TGTGCCAGTAGTTACCGGGAAGAGCAGTTCTTC.

The V call is TRBV19, the J call TRBJ2-5; 9 nucleotides agree with TRBD1. The CDR3 spans 15 residues. Germline loops: CDR1 LNHDA, CDR2 SQIVND (reference sequence). The ends lost 4 bases at V and 4 bases at J; junction bases unmatched: 7. CDR3 in DNA: TGTGCCAGTAGTAGGCAACAGGGGGCGGGAGAGACCCAGTACTTC. Translated: CASSRQQGAGETQYF.

V usage is TRBV28 and J usage is TRBJ1-5, with 10 bases aligning to TRBD1. With 10 bases clipped from V and 8 bases from J, the junction kept 8 bases outside the gene matches. Germline V gene data show CDR1 as MDHEN and CDR2 as SYDVKM. This CDR3 contains 13 residues. The CDR3 is CANKGQGMEPQHF. The CDR3 coding sequence is TGTGCCAACAAGGGACAGGGGATGGAGCCCCAGCATTTT.

CDR3 sequence (DNA): TGCGCCAGCAGCCAAGATCCCGCGGTATACAGGGGCTACGAGCAGTACTTC. As protein: CASSQDPAVYRGYEQYF. The chain joins TRBV4-1 to TRBJ2-7; 7 nucleotides agree with TRBD1. The CDR3 extends over 17 amino acids. The germline CDR1 and CDR2 sequences are MGHRA and YSYEKL. V was clipped by 0 bases and J by 3 bases; unmatched bases: 11.

The chain recombines TRBV6-1 with TRBJ1-3; D remains unclear. CDR3 length equals 14 residues. Germline CDR1 is MNHNS and CDR2 is SASEGT. V lost 2 bases and J 0 bases, leaving 5 bases between the germline ends. The CDR3 DNA sequence: TGTGCCAGCAGTGAATTGGACTCTGGAAACACCATATATTTT. As protein: CASSELDSGNTIYF.

This clone occurred once. This rearrangement joins TRBV5-6 to TRBJ1-5; the match to TRBD1 covers 7 bases. This CDR3 comprises 15 residues. V lost 1 base and J lost 5; bases outside the gene matches: 6. The germline CDR1 and CDR2 sequences are SGHDT and YYEEEE. CDR3 sequence reads: CASSLTDRVDQPQHF. The CDR3 DNA reads as TGTGCCAGCAGCTTGACCGACAGGGTTGATCAGCCCCAGCATTTT.

The gene calls are TRBV28 and TRBJ1-1; TRBD1 is a possible D gene (6 bases). The CDR3 is 15 amino acids. Germline lookup yields CDR1 MDHEN and CDR2 SYDVKM. Trimming removed 3 bases from V and 11 bases from J, with 22 bases in between. CDR3 in amino acids: CASSFTASGTRLAFF. DNA of the CDR3: TGTGCCAGCAGTTTCACCGCCTCGGGGACAAGGCTGGCTTTCTTT. The full variable domain, in which reference TRBV28 and TRBJ1-1 provide the parts outside the CDR3, is DVKVTQSSRYLVKRTGEKVFLECVQDMDHENMFWYRQDPGLGLRLIYFSYDVKMKEKGDIPEGYSVSREKKERFSLILESASTNQTSMYLCASSFTASGTRLAFFGQGTRLTVV.

The sample holds one count of this clone. The chain employs TRBV28 and TRBJ2-3; unclear D gene. Germline V gene data show CDR1 as MDHEN and CDR2 as SYDVKM. Between the trimmed V and J ends, which lost 1 base and 3 bases, there was a span of 20 bases. The CDR3 has 18 amino acids. The CDR3 sequence: CASSLSRGLGSITDTQYF. The CDR3 DNA is TGTGCCAGCAGTTTATCTCGTGGTCTGGGATCTATAACAGATACGCAGTATTTT.

The chain uses TRBV5-6 and TRBJ1-6; 7 bases agree with TRBD1. There are 16 residues in the CDR3. Germline V gene lookup returns CDR1 SGHDT and CDR2 YYEEEE. V was pared by 5 bases and J by 0 bases, with 5 bases of the junction left unmatched. This CDR3 is CASRYRGSSYNSPLHF. As DNA, the CDR3 is TGTGCCAGCAGATACAGGGGTAGCTCCTATAATTCACCCCTCCACTTT.

V and J are TRBV10-3 and TRBJ1-5; D is ambiguous. Germline assignment: CDR1 ENHRY and CDR2 SYGVKD. The CDR3 runs to 12 residues. V was cut by 2 bases and J by 4 bases, with 3 bases left in between. CDR3 DNA sequence: TGTGCCATCAGTGAGGGGAATCAGCCCCAGCATTTT. Translated: CAISEGNQPQHF.

J is TRBJ2-5 and V is TRBV14; D call uncertain. The CDR3 is 15 amino acids. V shed 1 base and J shed 3 bases, with 12 bases lying between them. From germline, CDR1 is SGHDN and CDR2 FVKESK. The CDR3: CASSQVRGWEETQYF. CDR3 nucleotides: TGTGCCAGCAGCCAAGTAAGAGGTTGGGAAGAGACCCAGTACTTC.

V usage is TRBV29-1 and J usage is TRBJ2-7; 9 bases fit TRBD1. The CDR3 is made up of 16 amino acids. The V gene's germline CDR1 is SQVTM and CDR2 ANQGSEA. Unmatched junction bases numbered 7, after V lost 0 bases and J lost 1 base. CDR3 amino acids: CSVEDPGQGWSYEQYF. The CDR3 bases are TGCAGCGTTGAAGACCCGGGACAGGGATGGTCCTACGAGCAGTACTTC.